This TCR beta chain was obtained from a study of human T cells and chemical hapten exposure. Regarding the study as a whole: It should be noted that donors had alopecia, so their immune response may differ from healthy people's.

V shed 5 bases, J shed 0 bases, and the junction held 7 bases outside the gene matches. CDR3 size: 15 residues. Per germline, CDR1 MNHEY and CDR2 SMNVEV (reference sequence). TCRdb reprocessed the RACE reads with MiXCR, giving one entry per CDR3 protein. The table includes around 50,000 distinct CDR3 sequences, 9.5% to 10% detected once. The time point: patch test 2, 6 weeks after DPC sensitization. Documented treatment: therapeutic diphenylcyclopropenone sensitization with weekly scalp DPC. In its sample, this clonotype was seen a few times. No antigen is known for it. The receptor comes from a woman aged 45 to 65 with alopecia areata. Some clones in this sample may be carry-over from other donors' samples. The genes are TRBV27 and TRBJ2-7, with 7 bases fitting TRBD1. The source was whole blood, collected in connection with sensitization to the hapten diphenylcyclopropenone (DPC). CDR3 protein: CASSPGTVFSYEQYF. The CDR3 nucleotides are TGTGCCAGCAGTCCGGGGACAGTTTTCTCCTACGAGCAGTACTTC.